This T cell receptor (beta chain) was obtained from a study of blood T cell repertoires in COVID-19. Some clones are missing from TCRdb's copy, which holds only in-frame ones; the method was immunoSEQ multiplex PCR. The repertoire holds 55,000 to 75,000 clones, with around 80% as singletons. Germline CDR1 GTSNPN, CDR2 SVGIG (reference sequence). The CDR3 covers 15 residues. The trim removed 2 bases at V and 6 bases at J, leaving 10 bases unmatched. What was sequenced was peripheral blood. The V gene is TRBV30, the J gene TRBJ1-2, with 9 bases lining up with TRBD1. The TCR comes from a man in his 70s who had recovered from COVID-19. The CDR3 protein is CAWSSGTGFFHGYTF. CDR3 DNA sequence: TGTGCCTGGAGTAGCGGGACAGGGTTCTTCCATGGCTACACCTTC.